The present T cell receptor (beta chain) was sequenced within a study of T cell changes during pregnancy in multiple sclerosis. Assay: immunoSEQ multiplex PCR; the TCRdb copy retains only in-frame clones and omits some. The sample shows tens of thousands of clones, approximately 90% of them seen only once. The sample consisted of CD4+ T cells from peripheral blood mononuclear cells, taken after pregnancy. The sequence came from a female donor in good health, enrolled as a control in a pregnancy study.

CDR3 protein: CASSTPSGVTEAFF. In DNA, the CDR3 is TGTGCCAGCAGTACACCATCAGGGGTGACTGAAGCTTTCTTT. This chain joins TRBV28 and TRBJ1-1, with D maybe TRBD1 (6 bases). The CDR3 covers 14 residues. Deletions cut 5 bases from V and 5 bases from J, with 15 bases between. Per germline, CDR1 MDHEN and CDR2 SYDVKM.